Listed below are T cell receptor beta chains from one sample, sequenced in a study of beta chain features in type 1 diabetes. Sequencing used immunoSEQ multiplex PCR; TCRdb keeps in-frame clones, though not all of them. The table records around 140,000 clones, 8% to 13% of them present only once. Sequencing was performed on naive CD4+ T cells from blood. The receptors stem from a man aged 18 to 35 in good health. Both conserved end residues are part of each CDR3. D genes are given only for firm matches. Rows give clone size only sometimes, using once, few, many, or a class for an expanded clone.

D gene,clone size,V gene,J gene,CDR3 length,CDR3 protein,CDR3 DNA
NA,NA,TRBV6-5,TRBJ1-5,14,CASSSRQAGQPQHF,TGTGCCAGCAGCTCCCGACAGGCCGGGCAGCCCCAGCATTTT
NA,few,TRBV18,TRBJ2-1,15,CASSTTSGVSNEQFF,TGTGCCAGCTCAACGACTAGTGGGGTTTCAAATGAGCAGTTCTTC
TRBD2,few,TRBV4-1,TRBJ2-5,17,CASSLSSGGGPQETQYF,TGCGCCAGCAGCCTCTCCTCCGGGGGGGGGCCCCAAGAGACCCAGTACTTC
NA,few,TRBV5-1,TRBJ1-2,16,CASSLAQAGTNYGYTF,TGCGCCAGCAGCTTGGCCCAGGCGGGAACTAACTATGGCTACACCTTC
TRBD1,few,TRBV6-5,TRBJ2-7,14,CASSPYRGSYEQYF,TGTGCCAGCAGTCCCTACAGGGGGTCCTACGAGCAGTACTTC
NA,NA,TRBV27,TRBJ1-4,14,CASSRRGSNEKLFF,TGTGCCAGCAGTCGAAGGGGGTCTAATGAAAAACTGTTTTTT
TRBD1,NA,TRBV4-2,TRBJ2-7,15,CASSPNRGIDYEQYF,TGTGCCAGCAGCCCGAACAGGGGGATCGATTACGAGCAGTACTTC
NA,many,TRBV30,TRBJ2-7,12,CAWSEQNYEQYF,TGTGCCTGGAGTGAACAGAACTACGAGCAGTACTTC
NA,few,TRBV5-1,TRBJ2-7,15,CASSWGGTGPYEQYF,TGCGCCAGCAGCTGGGGAGGGACAGGTCCCTACGAGCAGTACTTC
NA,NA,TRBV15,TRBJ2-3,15,CATSRVNGITDTQYF,TGTGCCACCAGCAGAGTGAACGGGATCACAGATACGCAGTATTTT
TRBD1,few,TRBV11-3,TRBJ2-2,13,CASRDRNTGELFF,TGTGCCAGCCGGGACAGAAACACCGGGGAGCTGTTTTTT
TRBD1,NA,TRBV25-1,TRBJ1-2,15,CASSDTRQGGYGYTF,TGTGCCAGCAGTGACACCCGACAGGGAGGCTATGGCTACACCTTC
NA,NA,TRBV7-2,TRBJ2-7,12,CASSFPSREQYF,TGTGCCAGCAGCTTCCCGAGTCGAGAGCAGTACTTC
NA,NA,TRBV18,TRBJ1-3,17,CASSPPEYGEGGNTIYF,TGTGCCAGCTCACCACCGGAGTACGGGGAAGGTGGAAACACCATATATTTT